This paragraph reports one T cell receptor beta chain. What antigen it recognizes has not been identified. The record has no base qualities; no much larger clone is one base away. The sample is drawn from a study of radiotherapy plus CTLA-4 blockade in lung cancer (dated by TCRdb to between 2018 and 2020). Turning to the overall study: Among enrolled patients, 15% to 20% had an objective response and 31% reached disease control. Broader findings and caveats from the paper: The strongest predictors of response, as reported, were early dynamic changes in blood T cell clones along with a rise in serum interferon-beta after radiation. After treatment with radiotherapy and ipilimumab, TCR clones that originated in tumors expanded in peripheral blood.

The library was produced with the immunoSEQ multiplex PCR assay. The clones in this table, taken by TCRdb from immuneACCESS, are in-frame only. Not every clone is retained; where verified, under half of the shortfall comes from an unresolved V gene, and the cause of the rest is unknown. This sample holds tens of thousands of clones; approximately 80% were observed only once. The leading ten clones occupy about 2.2% of the sample. The study tested focal radiation therapy combined with CTLA-4 blockade (ipilimumab) in patients with chemo-refractory metastatic non-small-cell lung cancer. The input for sequencing was peripheral blood, taken from a patient treated with radiotherapy plus ipilimumab. The clonotype comes from a human donor with non-small cell lung cancer whose response to radiotherapy plus ipilimumab could not be evaluated.

DNA sequence: TGTGCCAGCAGGACCACTAGCGGGATCCTCGAGCAGTACTTC. This codes for CASRTTSGILEQYF. Recombination linked TRBV6-4 to TRBJ2-7; the central 10 bases match TRBD2. The CDR3 numbers 14 residues from cysteine through phenylalanine. CDR3 DNA only is kept here, 42 bases in frame from base 1. Trimming removed 6 bases from V and 6 bases from J; the gene matches leave 8 bases unexplained. CDR1 is given as MRHNA and CDR2 as SNTAGT, both from the germline V gene.